These T cell receptor beta chains were read from a single sample in a study of OX40 agonist ivuxolimab in advanced cancers. Sequencing used immunoSEQ multiplex PCR; TCRdb keeps in-frame clones, though not all of them. The sample has approximately 89,000 clones, more than 75% seen once. Sequences were derived from CD4+ or CD8+ T cells sorted from blood, sampled in a trial of the OX40 agonist ivuxolimab. The receptors were sampled from an adult with an advanced solid tumor such as melanoma, head and neck, liver or kidney cancer. Both conserved end residues are part of each CDR3. D genes are given only for firm matches. A clone size is listed for some rows: how often the clone was seen (once, few, many), or a class if it is expanded.

d_call: -; v_call: TRBV20-1; clone_size: -; j_call: TRBJ2-7; cdr3_aa: CSARGSNEQYF; cdr3_nt: TGCAGTGCTAGAGGCTCCAACGAGCAGTACTTC
d_call: -; v_call: TRBV7-9; clone_size: -; j_call: TRBJ2-3; cdr3_aa: CASSLLGGAGRGADTQYF; cdr3_nt: TGTGCCAGCAGCTTACTAGGTGGGGCAGGGAGAGGCGCAGATACGCAGTATTTT
d_call: -; v_call: TRBV19; clone_size: -; j_call: TRBJ2-5; cdr3_aa: CASSAEGGRTETQYF; cdr3_nt: TGTGCCAGTAGTGCGGAGGGGGGACGCACAGAGACCCAGTACTTC
d_call: TRBD2; v_call: TRBV10-2; clone_size: -; j_call: TRBJ2-7; cdr3_aa: CASTEGLAGPYEQYF; cdr3_nt: TGCGCCAGCACCGAGGGACTAGCGGGGCCCTACGAGCAGTACTTC
d_call: TRBD1; v_call: TRBV28; clone_size: once; j_call: TRBJ1-2; cdr3_aa: CASSLSFGLRDRGHVGYTF; cdr3_nt: TGTGCCAGCAGTTTGTCTTTTGGTCTCCGGGACAGGGGGCACGTTGGCTACACCTTC
d_call: -; v_call: TRBV7-8; clone_size: once; j_call: TRBJ2-3; cdr3_aa: CASSQASTDTQYF; cdr3_nt: TGTGCCAGCAGCCAAGCCAGCACAGATACGCAGTATTTT
d_call: TRBD1; v_call: TRBV5-5; clone_size: few; j_call: TRBJ1-1; cdr3_aa: CASSLTGDTEAFF; cdr3_nt: TGTGCCAGCAGCCTTACAGGGGACACTGAAGCTTTCTTT
d_call: -; v_call: TRBV7-5; clone_size: -; j_call: TRBJ2-7; cdr3_aa: CVRSLATGPSHEQYF; cdr3_nt: TGTGTCAGAAGCTTAGCGACGGGACCGTCCCACGAGCAGTACTTC
d_call: -; v_call: TRBV19; clone_size: -; j_call: TRBJ2-5; cdr3_aa: CASSIGGDRRETQYF; cdr3_nt: TGTGCCAGTAGTATAGGGGGAGACAGGCGAGAGACCCAGTACTTC
d_call: TRBD2; v_call: TRBV27; clone_size: -; j_call: TRBJ2-3; cdr3_aa: CASSGLAGPDTQYF; cdr3_nt: TGTGCCAGTTCGGGACTAGCGGGGCCAGATACGCAGTATTTT
d_call: TRBD1; v_call: TRBV28; clone_size: -; j_call: TRBJ1-2; cdr3_aa: CASSLSAGQGAYGYTF; cdr3_nt: TGTGCCAGCAGTTTATCCGCTGGACAGGGGGCCTATGGCTACACCTTC
d_call: TRBD1; v_call: TRBV19; clone_size: once; j_call: TRBJ2-3; cdr3_aa: CASSFGQGRRTDTQYF; cdr3_nt: TGTGCCAGTAGTTTCGGACAGGGGAGGAGAACAGATACGCAGTATTTT
d_call: -; v_call: TRBV19; clone_size: -; j_call: TRBJ2-2; cdr3_aa: CASSASGGQGSPGELFF; cdr3_nt: TGTGCCAGTAGCGCATCTGGGGGACAAGGGAGTCCCGGGGAGCTGTTTTTT
d_call: -; v_call: TRBV7-8; clone_size: -; j_call: TRBJ2-1; cdr3_aa: CASTAYNEQFF; cdr3_nt: TGTGCCAGCACCGCTTACAATGAGCAGTTCTTC
d_call: -; v_call: TRBV28; clone_size: -; j_call: TRBJ2-7; cdr3_aa: CASMNYEQYF; cdr3_nt: TGTGCCAGCATGAATTACGAGCAGTACTTC
d_call: -; v_call: TRBV2; clone_size: few; j_call: TRBJ2-2; cdr3_aa: CASSESLRNTGELFF; cdr3_nt: TGTGCCAGCAGTGAATCACTGAGGAACACCGGGGAGCTGTTTTTT
d_call: TRBD1; v_call: TRBV5-1; clone_size: -; j_call: TRBJ2-7; cdr3_aa: CASSLAEQGAPYEQYF; cdr3_nt: TGCGCCAGCAGCTTGGCCGAACAGGGGGCCCCCTACGAGCAGTACTTC
d_call: -; v_call: TRBV7-7; clone_size: -; j_call: TRBJ2-3; cdr3_aa: CASSRTLTDTQYF; cdr3_nt: TGTGCCAGCAGTAGGACTCTCACAGATACGCAGTATTTT
d_call: -; v_call: TRBV4-1; clone_size: -; j_call: TRBJ1-3; cdr3_aa: CASSQDPMGSSGNTIYF; cdr3_nt: TGCGCCAGCAGCCAAGATCCGATGGGGTCCTCTGGAAACACCATATATTTT
d_call: TRBD1; v_call: TRBV18; clone_size: -; j_call: TRBJ1-2; cdr3_aa: CASSPAPTGGADGYTF; cdr3_nt: TGTGCCAGCTCACCAGCCCCGACAGGGGGCGCGGATGGCTACACCTTC
d_call: -; v_call: TRBV27; clone_size: -; j_call: TRBJ1-2; cdr3_aa: CASSPTGGTDTF; cdr3_nt: TGTGCCAGCAGTCCTACAGGAGGGACGGATACCTTC
d_call: -; v_call: TRBV9; clone_size: -; j_call: TRBJ1-2; cdr3_aa: CASSVRDIPYGYTF; cdr3_nt: TGTGCCAGCAGCGTACGCGACATTCCCTATGGCTACACCTTC
d_call: -; v_call: TRBV5-1; clone_size: -; j_call: TRBJ2-6; cdr3_aa: CASSWETGSGANVLTF; cdr3_nt: TGCGCCAGCAGCTGGGAGACAGGCTCTGGGGCCAACGTCCTGACTTTC
d_call: TRBD2; v_call: TRBV28; clone_size: few; j_call: TRBJ2-3; cdr3_aa: CASRGTSGTDTQYF; cdr3_nt: TGTGCCAGCAGGGGGACTAGCGGCACAGATACGCAGTATTTT